This paragraph reports one TCR beta chain. Its target is unknown. This sample was included in a study of cytomegalovirus exposure and HLA in healthy donors. The study, taken as a whole, reports: In a later analysis, HLA-associated beta chains showed higher expansion and lower generation probabilities than comparable chains. Researchers reported in a later analysis that a missense DCLRE1C variant was tied to TCR beta V- and J-gene trimming.

The CDR3 is made up of 13 amino acids. The germline V gene has CDR1 MNHEY and CDR2 SVGAGI. The V end was cut by 3 bases, the J end by 7 bases, with 7 bases between. Researchers ran the PCR with 60 Vbeta and 13 Jbeta primers. The assay was immunoSEQ multiplex PCR, and TCRdb's table has in-frame clones only and misses some. The sample has 150,000 to 200,000 clones, roughly four fifths seen once; the top ten hold 2.9%. J is TRBJ1-6 and V is TRBV6-5; no definite D call. The TCR originated in a male donor in good health and CMV-seronegative. The sample comprised PBMCs. The CDR3 here is CASSYRRNSPLHF. The CDR3 nucleotides are TGTGCCAGCAGTTATCGGCGGAATTCACCCCTCCACTTT.